This TCR beta chain is from a study of blood T cell repertoires in COVID-19. Clinical history as reported by participants underpinned cohort assignment. The data were produced by immunoSEQ multiplex PCR, yet TCRdb's version contains in-frame clones alone and is incomplete. Counted here are over 200,000 clones, 80% to 90% occurring once; the ten biggest clones make up under 4.5%. The CDR3 spans 14 residues. V gave up 4 bases and J gave up 1 base, with 10 bases separating them. Germline CDR1 reads MNHEY; CDR2 reads SVGEGT. This clone has more than one count but fewer than ten. The TCR comes from a woman aged 25-40 years who had been exposed to COVID-19. Sequencing was done on a sample of PBMCs or T cells enriched from blood (not recorded which). The V gene is TRBV6-2 or TRBV6-3, the J gene TRBJ1-2; TRBD1 might be the D (5 bases). CDR3: CASSFLGDNYGYTF. DNA of the CDR3: TGTGCCAGCAGTTTTTTAGGGGATAACTATGGCTACACCTTC.